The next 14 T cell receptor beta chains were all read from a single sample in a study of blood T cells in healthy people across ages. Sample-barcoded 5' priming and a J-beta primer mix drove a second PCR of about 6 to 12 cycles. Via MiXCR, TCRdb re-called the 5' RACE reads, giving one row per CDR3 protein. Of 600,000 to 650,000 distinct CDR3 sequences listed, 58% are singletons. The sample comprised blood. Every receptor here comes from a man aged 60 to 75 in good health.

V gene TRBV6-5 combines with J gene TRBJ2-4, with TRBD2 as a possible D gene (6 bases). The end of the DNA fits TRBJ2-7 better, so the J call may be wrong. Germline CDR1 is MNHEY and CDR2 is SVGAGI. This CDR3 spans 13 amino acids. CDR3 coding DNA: TGTGCCAGCCGGCGGGGACTCCTCTCCGAGCAGTACTTC. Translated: CASRRGLLSEQYF.

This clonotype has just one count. The CDR3 protein is CASVGVQETQYF. CDR3 sequence (DNA): TGTGCCAGCGTGGGTGTCCAAGAGACCCAGTACTTC. The rearrangement links TRBV2 to TRBJ2-5; D uncertain. Trimming took 8 bases from V and 1 from J, leaving 8 bases between them. CDR1 is SNHLY and CDR2 is FYNNEI in the germline V gene. The CDR3 runs to 12 residues. The complete variable domain, with remaining parts taken from reference TRBV2 and TRBJ2-5, reads EPEVTQTPSHQVTQMGQEVILRCVPISNHLYFYWYRQILGQKVEFLVSFYNNEISEKSEIFDDQFSVERPDGSNFTLKIRSTKLEDSAMYFCASVGVQETQYFGPGTRLLVL.

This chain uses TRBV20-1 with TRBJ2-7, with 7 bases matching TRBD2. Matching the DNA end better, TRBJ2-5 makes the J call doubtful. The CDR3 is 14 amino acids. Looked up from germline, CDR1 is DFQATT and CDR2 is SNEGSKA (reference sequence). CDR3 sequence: CSARDSGLVETQYF. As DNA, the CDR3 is TGCAGTGCTAGAGATAGCGGGTTGGTGGAGACCCAGTACTTC.

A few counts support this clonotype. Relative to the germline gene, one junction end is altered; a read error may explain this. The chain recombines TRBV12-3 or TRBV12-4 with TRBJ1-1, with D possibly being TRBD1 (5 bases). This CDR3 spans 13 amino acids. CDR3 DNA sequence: TGTGTCAGCAGCCTCGACAGCTACACTGAAGCTTTCTTT. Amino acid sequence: CVSSLDSYTEAFF.

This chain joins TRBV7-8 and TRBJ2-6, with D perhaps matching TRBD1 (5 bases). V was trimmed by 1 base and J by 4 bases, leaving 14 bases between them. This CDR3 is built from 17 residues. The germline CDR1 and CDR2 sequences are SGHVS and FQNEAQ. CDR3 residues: CASSLVDIDSGANVLTF. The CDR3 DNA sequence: TGTGCCAGCAGCTTAGTGGACATTGATTCCGGGGCCAACGTCCTGACTTTC. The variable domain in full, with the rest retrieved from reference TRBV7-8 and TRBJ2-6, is GAGVSQSPRYKVAKRGQDVALRCDPISGHVSLFWYQQALGQGPEFLTYFQNEAQLDKSGLPSDRFFAERPEGSVSTLKIQRTQQEDSAVYLCASSLVDIDSGANVLTFGAGSRLTVL.

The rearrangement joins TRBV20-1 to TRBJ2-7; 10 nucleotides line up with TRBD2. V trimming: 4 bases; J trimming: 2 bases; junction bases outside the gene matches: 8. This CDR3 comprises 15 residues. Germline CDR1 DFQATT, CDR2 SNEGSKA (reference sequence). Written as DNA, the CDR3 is TGCAGTGCTACGGCCGGGACTAGCGTCGCCTACGAGCAGTACTTC. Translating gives CSATAGTSVAYEQYF.

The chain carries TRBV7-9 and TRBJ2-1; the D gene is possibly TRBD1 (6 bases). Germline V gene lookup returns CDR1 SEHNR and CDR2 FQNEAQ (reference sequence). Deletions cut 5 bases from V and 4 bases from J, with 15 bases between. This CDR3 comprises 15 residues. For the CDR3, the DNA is TGTGCCAGCAGCCCCACCCGGACAGCGTACAATGAGCAGTTCTTC. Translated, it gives CASSPTRTAYNEQFF.

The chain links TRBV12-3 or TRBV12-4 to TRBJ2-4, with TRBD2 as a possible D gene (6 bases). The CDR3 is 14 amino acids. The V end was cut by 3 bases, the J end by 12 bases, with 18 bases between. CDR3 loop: CASSLPTSSYDQYF. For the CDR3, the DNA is TGTGCCAGCAGTTTGCCTACTAGCTCCTACGATCAGTACTTC.

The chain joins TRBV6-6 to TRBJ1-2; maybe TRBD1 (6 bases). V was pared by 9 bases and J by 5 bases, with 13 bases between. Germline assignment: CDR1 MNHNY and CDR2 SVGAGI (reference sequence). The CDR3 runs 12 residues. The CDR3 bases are TGTGCCAGTAAACAGGGCGGATATGGCTACACCTTC. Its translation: CASKQGGYGYTF.

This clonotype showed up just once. The CDR3 sequence is CASSDRGRTPGELFF. For the CDR3, the DNA is TGTGCCAGCAGTGACAGGGGAAGAACACCCGGGGAGCTGTTTTTT. J is TRBJ2-2 and V is TRBV6-1; D possibly corresponds to TRBD1 (6 bases). In germline, CDR1 is MNHNS, CDR2 SASEGT. The CDR3 sequence is 15 residues long. Trimming pared 3 bases from V and 6 bases from J, leaving 14 bases between.

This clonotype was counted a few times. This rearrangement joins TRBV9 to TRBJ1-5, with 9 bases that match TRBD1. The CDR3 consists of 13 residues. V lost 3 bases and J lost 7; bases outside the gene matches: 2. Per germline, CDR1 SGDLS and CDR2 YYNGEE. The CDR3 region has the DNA TGTGCCAGCAGCGGACAGGGGGACCAGCCCCAGCATTTT. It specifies CASSGQGDQPQHF.

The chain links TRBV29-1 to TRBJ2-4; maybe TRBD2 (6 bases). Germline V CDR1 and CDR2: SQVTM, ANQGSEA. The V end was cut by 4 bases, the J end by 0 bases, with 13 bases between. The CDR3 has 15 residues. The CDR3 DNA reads TGCAGCGTTGTTGCGGGACGACTAGCCAAAAACATTCAGTACTTC. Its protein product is CSVVAGRLAKNIQYF. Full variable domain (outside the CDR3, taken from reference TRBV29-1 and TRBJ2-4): SAVISQKPSRDICQRGTSLTIQCQVDSQVTMMFWYRQQPGQSLTLIATANQGSEATYESGFVIDKFPISRPNLTFSTLTVSNMSPEDSSIYLCSVVAGRLAKNIQYFGAGTRLSVL.

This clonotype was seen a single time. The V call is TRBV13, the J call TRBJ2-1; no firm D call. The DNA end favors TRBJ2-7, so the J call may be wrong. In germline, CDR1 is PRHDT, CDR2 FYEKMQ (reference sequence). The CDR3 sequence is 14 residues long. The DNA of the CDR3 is TGTGCCAGCAGCAAGGACGGTAACTACAATGAGCAGTACTTC. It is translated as CASSKDGNYNEQYF.

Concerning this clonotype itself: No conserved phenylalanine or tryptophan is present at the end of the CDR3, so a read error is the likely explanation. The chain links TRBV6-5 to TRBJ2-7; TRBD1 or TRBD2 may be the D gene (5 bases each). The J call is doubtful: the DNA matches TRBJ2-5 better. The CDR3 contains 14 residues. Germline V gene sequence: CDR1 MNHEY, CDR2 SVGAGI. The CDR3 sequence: CATKRWGNQETQYS. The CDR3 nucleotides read TGTGCCACAAAAAGATGGGGGAATCAAGAGACCCAGTACTCC.